Each of the 23 T cell receptor beta chains below was sequenced from the same sample in a study of T cell responses to AZD1222 COVID-19 vaccine. Repertoires were generated with immunoSEQ multiplex PCR, while TCRdb's copy carries only in-frame clones and drops some. The sample has approximately 130,000 clones, 88% seen once; the top ten hold 4.5% to 7%. This specimen was peripheral blood, taken 28 days after the second AZD1222 dose. The receptors come from an adult who received the AZD1222 COVID-19 vaccine.

The chain is built from TRBV6-5 and TRBJ2-3; 8 bases line up with TRBD2. V was pared by 4 bases and J by 6 bases, with 6 bases of the junction left unmatched. This CDR3 contains 14 residues. Germline V gene lookup returns CDR1 MNHEY and CDR2 SVGAGI. CDR3 residues: CASSWASGSDTQYF. The CDR3 nucleotides are TGTGCCAGCAGTTGGGCTAGCGGGTCCGATACGCAGTATTTT.

V usage is TRBV28 and J usage is TRBJ1-6, with unresolved D. The ends were cut back, 7 bases at V and 5 bases at J, with 15 bases in the middle. CDR3 length: 15 residues. In germline, CDR1 is MDHEN, CDR2 SYDVKM. The CDR3 DNA reads TGTGCCAGCAACAACCCCCGGATGGATAATTCACCCCTCCACTTT. Its protein product is CASNNPRMDNSPLHF.

This clone has a handful of counts. The V and J genes are TRBV5-1 and TRBJ1-2; TRBD1 is a possible D gene (6 bases). The CDR3 spans 14 residues. The germline V gene encodes CDR1 SGHRS and CDR2 YFSETQ. V lost 4 bases and J 5 bases, leaving 15 bases between the germline ends. DNA of the CDR3: TGCGCCAGCAGCGGACCCGGGACACAGTATGGCTACACCTTC. Its translation: CASSGPGTQYGYTF.

J is TRBJ2-7 and V is TRBV6-5; D not resolved. V lost 5 bases and J 4 bases, leaving 12 bases between the germline ends. The CDR3 contains 13 residues. Germline V gene data show CDR1 as MNHEY and CDR2 as SVGAGI. CDR3 sequence: CASSRSLEYEQYF. The CDR3 nucleotides read TGTGCCAGCAGTAGGTCCCTCGAGTACGAGCAGTACTTC.

This clone was found once. V and J are TRBV6-2 or TRBV6-3 and TRBJ2-1, with D uncertain. V was clipped by 0 bases and J by 3 bases, with 3 bases between them. Germline CDR1 is MNHEY and CDR2 is SVGEGT. The CDR3 loop spans 13 amino acids. The CDR3 DNA sequence: TGTGCCAGCAGTTACTCCCTCTACAATGAGCAGTTCTTC. Translated, it gives CASSYSLYNEQFF.

The chain combines TRBV7-9 with TRBJ1-4; perhaps TRBD1 as D (5 bases). V dropped 1 base and J dropped 3 bases, with 9 bases sitting between them. The CDR3 sequence is 15 residues long. Germline lookup yields CDR1 SEHNR and CDR2 FQNEAQ (reference sequence). The CDR3 DNA reads TGTGCCAGCAGCTTAGGACAGTCCTCTAATGAAAAACTGTTTTTT. This translates into CASSLGQSSNEKLFF.

CDR3 nucleotides: TGTGCCAGCTCCCCCACGACGGACCACGAGCAGTACTTC. Its protein is CASSPTTDHEQYF. This chain joins TRBV18 and TRBJ2-7; no definite D call. This CDR3 has 13 amino acids. The ends were cut back, 6 bases at V and 5 bases at J, with 14 bases in the middle. Germline CDR1 reads KGHSH; CDR2 reads LQKENI. Based on the CDR3 plus reference TRBV18 and TRBJ2-7, the full variable domain is NAGVMQNPRHLVRRRGQEARLRCSPMKGHSHVYWYRQLPEEGLKFMVYLQKENIIDESGMPKERFSAEFPKEGPSILRIQQVVRGDSAAYFCASSPTTDHEQYFGPGTRLTVT.

This clone has more than one count but fewer than ten. This chain links TRBV18 with TRBJ2-7, with D possibly TRBD1 on 5 matching bases. Per germline, CDR1 KGHSH and CDR2 LQKENI. V lost 4 bases, J lost 2 bases, and 9 bases lay in between. The CDR3 loop spans 13 amino acids. CDR3 DNA sequence: TGTGCCAGCTCACTACAGGAGACCTACGAGCAGTACTTC. Protein sequence: CASSLQETYEQYF.

The rearrangement joins TRBV5-1 to TRBJ1-1, with D possibly TRBD1 on 6 matching bases. Between the trimmed V and J ends, which lost 0 bases and 8 bases, there was a span of 17 bases. The length of the CDR3 is 15 residues. The germline gives CDR1 SGHRS, CDR2 YFSETQ. CDR3 amino acids: CASSLALGGGLEAFF. CDR3 DNA: TGCGCCAGCAGCTTGGCCTTAGGTGGGGGGCTGGAAGCTTTCTTT.

This rearrangement joins TRBV5-1 to TRBJ2-7; TRBD1 matches 8 bases. V trimming: 0 bases; J trimming: 5 bases; junction bases outside the gene matches: 7. Germline V gene lookup returns CDR1 SGHRS and CDR2 YFSETQ. The CDR3 is made up of 15 amino acids. The CDR3 nucleotides are TGCGCCAGCAGCTTGGAGCCGGGACAGGCCCACGAGCAGTACTTC. Translation gives CASSLEPGQAHEQYF.

This rearrangement joins TRBV30 to TRBJ2-5, with D uncertain. V lost 5 bases to trimming and J lost 4 bases, with 17 bases between them. Looked up from germline, CDR1 is GTSNPN and CDR2 is SVGIG (reference sequence). This CDR3 is 14 amino acids long. CDR3 protein: CAWGKTHSRETQYF. Written as DNA, the CDR3 is TGTGCCTGGGGAAAGACTCACTCTCGAGAGACCCAGTACTTC. The variable domain in full, completed from reference TRBV30 and TRBJ2-5, reads SQTIHQWPATLVQPVGSPLSLECTVEGTSNPNLYWYRQAAGRGLQLLFYSVGIGQISSEVPQNLSASRPQDRQFILSSKKLLLSDSGFYLCAWGKTHSRETQYFGPGTRLLVL.

This clone was picked up one time. The genes are TRBV7-2 and TRBJ2-3; D is perhaps TRBD1 (5 bases). The CDR3 has 15 amino acids. The germline V gene encodes CDR1 SGHTA and CDR2 FQGNSA. V lost 0 bases to trimming and J lost 0 bases, with 7 bases between them. For the CDR3, the DNA is TGTGCCAGCAGCTTAGCGTGGGGCAGCACAGATACGCAGTATTTT. It encodes CASSLAWGSTDTQYF.

The chain has TRBV2 and TRBJ1-5; D call uncertain. V lost 4 bases, J lost 5 bases, and 15 bases lay in between. CDR1 is SNHLY, CDR2 FYNNEI, per germline. The CDR3 runs to 15 residues. The CDR3 region has the DNA TGTGCCAGCAGTGCGGATAATTTGGGATATCAGCCCCAGCATTTT. It specifies CASSADNLGYQPQHF.

V is TRBV5-6 and J is TRBJ1-2; no reliable D call. The V end lost 2 bases, the J end lost 7 bases, and 12 bases lay between the germline ends. This CDR3 has 13 amino acids. Germline V gene sequence: CDR1 SGHDT, CDR2 YYEEEE. CDR3 nucleotides: TGTGCCAGCAGCTTTGATCGGTATACTGGCTACACCTTC. Translating gives CASSFDRYTGYTF.

The rearrangement uses TRBV3-1 (or the pseudogene TRBV3-2) and TRBJ2-3; 9 positions match TRBD2. The germline V gene has CDR1 LGHDT and CDR2 YNNKEL (reference sequence). J lost 1 base, V lost 1 base, and 6 bases had no gene match. The CDR3 loop spans 17 amino acids. The CDR3 DNA follows: TGTGCCAGCAGCCAAGTTCTAGCGGGGCCTGGCACAGATACGCAGTATTTT. Translation: CASSQVLAGPGTDTQYF.

The V call is TRBV30, the J call TRBJ1-3, with D possibly matching TRBD1 (6 bases). The CDR3 has 16 residues. V was clipped by 2 bases and J by 3 bases, with 17 bases between them. Germline V gene lookup returns CDR1 GTSNPN and CDR2 SVGIG (reference sequence). In DNA, the CDR3 is TGTGCCTGGAGTCGAAATCTCAGGGGTGATGGAAACACCATATATTTT. Amino acid sequence: CAWSRNLRGDGNTIYF.

This clone was seen a single time. This chain uses TRBV19 with TRBJ1-6; 9 nucleotides line up with TRBD1. In germline, CDR1 is LNHDA, CDR2 SQIVND (reference sequence). This CDR3 has 17 amino acids. Trimming took 6 bases from V and 8 from J; bases not matched to a gene: 14. The CDR3 region has the DNA TGTGCCAGTAGCCCTAACCGGGACAGGGACGTGCATTCACCCCTCCACTTT. Its protein is CASSPNRDRDVHSPLHF.

This chain uses TRBV27 with TRBJ2-7; 11 bases agree with TRBD2. The germline V gene has CDR1 MNHEY and CDR2 SMNVEV (reference sequence). Germline trimming cut 4 bases from V and 1 base from J; bases unmatched to any gene: 12. This CDR3 spans 18 amino acids. The chain's CDR3 is CASSSPRDTSGRSYEQYF. CDR3 sequence (DNA): TGTGCCAGCAGTTCCCCCCGAGATACTAGCGGGAGATCCTACGAGCAGTACTTC.

The rearrangement links TRBV7-2 to TRBJ1-3, with unresolved D. V dropped 3 bases and J dropped 0 bases, with 9 bases sitting between them. CDR1 is SGHTA and CDR2 is FQGNSA in the germline V gene. The CDR3 length is 15 residues. The CDR3: CASSFQTNSGNTIYF. The CDR3 bases are TGTGCCAGCAGCTTCCAGACTAACTCTGGAAACACCATATATTTT.

For this clone: Other DNA sequences in the sample encode the same CDR3. V gene TRBV3-1 (or the pseudogene TRBV3-2) combines with J gene TRBJ1-1; no definite D call. The V end lost 0 bases, the J end lost 3 bases, and 8 bases lay between the germline ends. The CDR3 totals 14 residues. Germline CDR1 and CDR2: LGHDT and YNNKEL (reference sequence). The CDR3 loop reads CASSQDGRYTEAFF. CDR3 DNA: TGTGCCAGCAGCCAAGATGGAAGGTACACTGAAGCTTTCTTT.

This clone was counted a few times. The rearrangement joins TRBV7-9 to TRBJ2-5; the match to TRBD2 covers 14 bases. The CDR3 sequence is 16 residues long. Trimming took 8 bases from V and 5 from J; bases not matched to a gene: 10. Germline CDR1 SEHNR, CDR2 FQNEAQ (reference sequence). This CDR3 is CASGGTSGGGGETQYF. CDR3 coding DNA: TGTGCCAGCGGCGGGACTAGCGGGGGCGGCGGGGAGACCCAGTACTTC.

The V and J genes are TRBV3-1 (or the pseudogene TRBV3-2) and TRBJ1-1, with D possibly TRBD1 on 6 matching bases. The V gene's germline CDR1 is LGHDT and CDR2 YNNKEL (reference sequence). The V and J ends lost 1 base and 6 bases respectively, with 9 bases between them. This CDR3 comprises 13 residues. CDR3 sequence reads: CASSQAGASEAFF. The DNA for the CDR3 is TGTGCCAGCAGCCAAGCAGGGGCTTCTGAAGCTTTCTTT.

The sample holds one count of this clone. V gene TRBV6-5 combines with J gene TRBJ1-1; possibly TRBD1 for D (5 bases). The germline V gene has CDR1 MNHEY and CDR2 SVGAGI. The CDR3 runs 13 residues. The V end lost 5 bases, the J end lost 3 bases, and 10 bases lay between the germline ends. The CDR3: CASSTGDYTEAFF. The CDR3 coding sequence is TGTGCCAGCAGTACGGGGGACTACACTGAAGCTTTCTTT.